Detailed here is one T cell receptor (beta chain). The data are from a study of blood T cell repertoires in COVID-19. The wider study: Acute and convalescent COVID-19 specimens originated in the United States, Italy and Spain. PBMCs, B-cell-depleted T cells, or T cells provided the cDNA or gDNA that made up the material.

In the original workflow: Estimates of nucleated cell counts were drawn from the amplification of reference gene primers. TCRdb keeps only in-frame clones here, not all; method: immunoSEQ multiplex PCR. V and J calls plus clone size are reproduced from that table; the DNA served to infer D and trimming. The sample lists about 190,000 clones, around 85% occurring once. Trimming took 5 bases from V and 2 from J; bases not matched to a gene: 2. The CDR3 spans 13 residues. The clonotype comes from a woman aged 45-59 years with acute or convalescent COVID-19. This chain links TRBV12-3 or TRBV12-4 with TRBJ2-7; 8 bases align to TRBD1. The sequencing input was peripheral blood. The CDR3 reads CASSPGQAYEQYF. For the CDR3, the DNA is TGTGCCAGCAGTCCGGGACAGGCCTACGAGCAGTACTTC.